This entry lists 11 T cell receptor beta chains sequenced from one sample in a study of T cells in Graves' hyperthyroidism and ophthalmopathy. Amplification targeted TCR beta CDR3 regions from RNA transcripts. Researchers ran a first-round RT-PCR on the TCR CDR3 using the HTBI primer set. TCRdb used MiXCR to reprocess the multiplex PCR reads, holding one entry per CDR3 protein. This table holds roughly 400,000 distinct CDR3 sequences, around 25% found once. The material sequenced was blood. These receptors came from a man in his fifties with Graves' hyperthyroidism.

V gene TRBV10-2 combines with J gene TRBJ2-6; D assignment may be TRBD1 or TRBD2 (5 bases each). V lost 7 bases and J 1 base, leaving 14 bases between the germline ends. The length of the CDR3 is 16 residues. CDR1 and CDR2 (germline): WSHSY, SAAADI. This CDR3 reads CASTPGPASGANVLTF. DNA for the CDR3: TGCGCCAGCACCCCGGGGCCCGCATCTGGGGCCAACGTCCTGACTTTC.

This chain uses TRBV24-1 with TRBJ2-1; D may be TRBD2 (5 bases). Germline values: CDR1 KGHDR, CDR2 SFDVKD. The CDR3 totals 14 residues. The V end was cut by 4 bases, the J end by 5 bases, with 11 bases between. The CDR3 coding sequence is TGTGCCACCAGTGAAGGGCGGGTTGACAATGAGCAGTTCTTC. Translation gives CATSEGRVDNEQFF.

There are a few counts of this clonotype. This sequence joins TRBV20-1 and TRBJ2-2; the match to TRBD2 covers 9 bases. The CDR3 is 16 amino acids. CDR1 and CDR2 from the germline V gene are DFQATT and SNEGSKA (reference sequence). V was pared by 3 bases and J by 0 bases, with 5 bases of the junction left unmatched. CDR3 protein: CSARALAGSNTGELFF. CDR3 in DNA: TGCAGTGCTAGGGCGCTAGCGGGATCGAACACCGGGGAGCTGTTTTTT.

This rearrangement joins TRBV9 to TRBJ1-4, with 7 nucleotides matching TRBD1. The CDR3 covers 15 residues. The germline CDR1 and CDR2 sequences are SGDLS and YYNGEE. Trimming took 3 bases from V and 5 from J; bases not matched to a gene: 7. The CDR3 is CASSASGTENEKLFF. The DNA for the CDR3 is TGTGCCAGCAGCGCATCCGGGACAGAGAATGAAAAACTGTTTTTT.

The genes are TRBV6-6 and TRBJ2-2, with D hard to call. V was cut by 0 bases and J by 5 bases, with 7 bases left in between. The CDR3 is 14 amino acids. Per germline, CDR1 MNHNY and CDR2 SVGAGI (reference sequence). The CDR3 spells CASSYSGYTGELFF. The CDR3, as DNA: TGTGCCAGCAGTTACTCGGGGTATACCGGGGAGCTGTTTTTT.

The chain combines TRBV20-1 with TRBJ2-5; weak D call: TRBD1 (5 bases). The CDR3 is 14 residues long. Germline V gives CDR1 DFQATT, CDR2 SNEGSKA (reference sequence). V lost 6 bases to trimming and J lost 9 bases, with 23 bases between them. The CDR3 bases are TGCAGTGCACCCCCTTTGGGTTCCCCAGGGTCCCAGTACTTC. As protein: CSAPPLGSPGSQYF.

This clonotype was observed a few times. The V gene is TRBV29-1, the J gene TRBJ1-1; no definite D call. V lost 7 bases and J 9 bases, leaving 21 bases between the germline ends. The germline gives CDR1 SQVTM, CDR2 ANQGSEA. The CDR3 spans 13 residues. The CDR3 region has the DNA TGCAGCGCCGCGGAGAGAGAACAGAGAAAAGCTTTCTTT. Amino acid sequence: CSAAEREQRKAFF.

The chain couples TRBV6-1 to TRBJ2-5; D perhaps matches TRBD2 (7 bases). Germline values: CDR1 MNHNS, CDR2 SASEGT. V was cut by 11 bases and J by 7 bases, with 26 bases left in between. This CDR3 region has 15 residues. DNA for the CDR3: TGTGCCGGAGCGAAGGGGGAGGGAGTTTTAGTGACCCAGTACTTC. The encoded protein is CAGAKGEGVLVTQYF.

This clonotype was seen a handful of times. V is TRBV19 and J is TRBJ2-7; 9 nucleotides match TRBD1. There are 14 residues in the CDR3. V was pared by 0 bases and J by 6 bases, with 3 bases of the junction left unmatched. The germline CDR1 and CDR2 sequences are LNHDA and SQIVND (reference sequence). The DNA of the CDR3 is TGTGCCAGTAGTATAGATACAGGGGGCCGCGAGCAGTACTTC. Protein sequence: CASSIDTGGREQYF.

This clonotype was observed a few times. The chain carries TRBV28 and TRBJ1-3, with D possibly matching TRBD1 (5 bases). The germline V and J ends were trimmed by 8 bases and 8 bases, with 16 bases remaining between them. Looked up from germline, CDR1 is MDHEN and CDR2 is SYDVKM. This CDR3 comprises 13 residues. Written as DNA, the CDR3 is TGTGCCAGCGGTTGGTCCGAAGGGGACACCATATATTTT. It encodes CASGWSEGDTIYF.

The sample holds many counts of this clonotype. The chain couples TRBV28 to TRBJ1-6; no reliable D call. The CDR3 totals 13 residues. Germline V gene data show CDR1 as MDHEN and CDR2 as SYDVKM. Trimming left V 5 bases short and J 7 bases short, with 9 bases between. The CDR3 loop is CASSKTQNSPLHF. CDR3 in DNA: TGTGCCAGCAGTAAAACACAGAATTCACCCCTCCACTTT.